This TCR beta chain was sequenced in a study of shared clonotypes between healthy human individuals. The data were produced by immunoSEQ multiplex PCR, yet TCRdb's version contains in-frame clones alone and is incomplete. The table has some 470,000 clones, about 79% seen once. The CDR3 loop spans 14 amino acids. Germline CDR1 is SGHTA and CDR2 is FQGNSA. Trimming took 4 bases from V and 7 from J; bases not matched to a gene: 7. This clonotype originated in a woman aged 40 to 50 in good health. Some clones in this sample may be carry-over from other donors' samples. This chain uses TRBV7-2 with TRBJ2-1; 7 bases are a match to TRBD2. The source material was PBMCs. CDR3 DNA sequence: TGTGCCAGCAGCTCCATTCTAGCGGATAATGAGCAGTTCTTC. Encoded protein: CASSSILADNEQFF.